These T cell receptor beta chains were read from a single sample in a study of siplizumab effects on memory and regulatory T cells. The data were produced by immunoSEQ multiplex PCR, yet TCRdb's version contains in-frame clones alone and is incomplete. Of over 90,000 clones in the sample, about 90% were seen once. Sequences were obtained from CD4+ T cells sorted from blood. Source of these receptors: a human donor in good health. Both conserved end residues are part of each CDR3. A D gene is named only where the DNA matches it firmly. The size entry is marked missing in some rows and otherwise reads once, few, many or a size class.

-	-	TRBV7-9	TRBJ2-2	TGTGCCAGCAGGGCGGGGACCACCGGGGAGCTGTTTTTT	CASRAGTTGELFF
-	-	TRBV30	TRBJ2-7	TGTGCCTGGAGTAGGGTCACATACGAGCAGTACTTC	CAWSRVTYEQYF
-	-	TRBV2	TRBJ1-5	TGTGCCAGCAGTGATATCAGGGGCAATCAGCCCCAGCATTTT	CASSDIRGNQPQHF
TRBD1	-	TRBV30	TRBJ1-2	TGTGCCTGGAGTGAACAGGGGCGGCGGGGCTACACCTTC	CAWSEQGRRGYTF
-	-	TRBV18	TRBJ2-3	TGTGCCAGCTCACCGTTAGCGGGCACAGATACGCAGTATTTT	CASSPLAGTDTQYF
-	-	TRBV28	TRBJ1-2	TGTGCCAGCAGTTTTGGGTGGGGTCAGGGGAACGGCTACACCTTC	CASSFGWGQGNGYTF
-	-	TRBV11-3	TRBJ2-5	TGTGCCAGCAGCCCCGGGCGGGCGGAGACCCAGTACTTC	CASSPGRAETQYF
-	-	TRBV21-1	TRBJ2-7	TGTGCCAGCAGCAAAAGACAGGGCCGCTCCTACGAGCAGTACTTC	CASSKRQGRSYEQYF
-	-	TRBV30	TRBJ2-3	TGTGCCTGGAATAGGCCGGACTACAGCACAGATACGCAGTATTTT	CAWNRPDYSTDTQYF
TRBD1	-	TRBV6-6	TRBJ1-1	TGTGCCAGCAGCCCGGGACAGCGTCTCTCGGGGACTGAAGCTTTCTTT	CASSPGQRLSGTEAFF
-	few	TRBV6-6	TRBJ2-5	TGTGCCAGCAGTTCCCCCTCGCGGAGGCAAGAGACCCAGTACTTC	CASSSPSRRQETQYF
TRBD1	-	TRBV6-5	TRBJ2-7	TGTGCCAGCAGTTACACCGGGACAGGGATCCGCGAGCAGTACTTC	CASSYTGTGIREQYF
-	-	TRBV13	TRBJ2-7	TGTGCCAGCAGCTTACGGGTAGGGACGAACTACGAGCAGTACTTC	CASSLRVGTNYEQYF
TRBD2	few	TRBV15	TRBJ2-1	TGTGCCACCAGGACTAGCGGGTGGTACAATGAGCAGTTCTTC	CATRTSGWYNEQFF
TRBD2	-	TRBV5-5	TRBJ2-1	TGTGCCAGCAGCTTGCTAGCGGGGGGCTTTGGCAATGAGCAGTTCTTC	CASSLLAGGFGNEQFF
-	once	TRBV5-1	TRBJ2-1	TGCGCCAGCAGCCCGCCGCTTGGGGTGATCTCCAATGAGCAGTTCTTC	CASSPPLGVISNEQFF
TRBD2	-	TRBV5-6	TRBJ2-1	TGTGCCAGCAGCTTGGAACTAGCGGTCTCCAGCAATGAGCAGTTCTTC	CASSLELAVSSNEQFF
TRBD1	-	TRBV6-1	TRBJ1-1	TGTGCCAGCGTTGGGACAGGGGCCCTCGGCCAAGCTTTCTTT	CASVGTGALGQAFF
-	-	TRBV21-1	TRBJ2-3	TGTGCCAGCAGACGACTAGCCAGCACAGATACGCAGTATTTT	CASRRLASTDTQYF
TRBD1	-	TRBV9	TRBJ2-7	TGTGCCAGCAGCGTCCTTCTCAGGGACAGCTCCTACGAGCAGTACTTC	CASSVLLRDSSYEQYF
-	-	TRBV5-1	TRBJ2-3	TGCGCCAGCAGCCCCAGCACAGATACGCAGTATTTT	CASSPSTDTQYF
TRBD1	-	TRBV5-4	TRBJ2-2	TGTGCCAGCAGCTTACCTCGGACAGGGAACACCGGGGAGCTGTTTTTT	CASSLPRTGNTGELFF
-	-	TRBV7-2	TRBJ2-5	TGTGCCAGCAGCTTGTCGGTGGCTAGCCGGGAGACCCAGTACTTC	CASSLSVASRETQYF
-	-	TRBV7-2	TRBJ2-3	TGTGCCAGCAGCCTCCGGTTTTCTAAGGGAGGTCTCACAGATACGCAGTATTTT	CASSLRFSKGGLTDTQYF
-	-	TRBV28	TRBJ2-3	TGTGCCAGCAACTCGCTCGGCTACTCCACAGATACGCAGTATTTT	CASNSLGYSTDTQYF
-	-	TRBV6-5	TRBJ1-1	TGTGCCAGCGGTAGGGGAAAGAACACTGAAGCTTTCTTT	CASGRGKNTEAFF
TRBD2	-	TRBV28	TRBJ2-7	TGTGCCGTACAAGAGACTAGCGGGAGGGGTTACGAGCAGTACTTC	CAVQETSGRGYEQYF
TRBD1	-	TRBV7-8	TRBJ2-2	TGTGCCAGCAGCTTAGGACAGGGGGGATTTACCGGGGAGCTGTTTTTT	CASSLGQGGFTGELFF
-	-	TRBV10-3	TRBJ2-5	TGTGCCATCGGCAGGACCCAAGAGACCCAGTACTTC	CAIGRTQETQYF
TRBD1	-	TRBV7-2	TRBJ1-3	TGTGCCAGCGGACAGGGTGGGTCTGGAAACACCATATATTTT	CASGQGGSGNTIYF
-	-	TRBV5-1	TRBJ1-1	TGCGCCAGCACCTTGGATACGGGGGCTGGTGAAGCTTTCTTT	CASTLDTGAGEAFF
TRBD1	once	TRBV5-1	TRBJ1-3	TGCGCCAGCAGTCACGACAGGGGAGATGGAAACACCATATATTTT	CASSHDRGDGNTIYF
-	-	TRBV19	TRBJ2-7	TGTGCCAGTAGTCCCAACAGCTACGAGCAGTACTTC	CASSPNSYEQYF
TRBD1	-	TRBV4-1	TRBJ1-5	TGCGCCAGCAGCCCGTTCCGGACAGGCGGCAGTGGCAATCAGCCCCAGCATTTT	CASSPFRTGGSGNQPQHF
-	-	TRBV19	TRBJ2-1	TGTGCCAGTAGGACCCTTGGCCTAGCAAAGACGAATGAGCAGTTCTTC	CASRTLGLAKTNEQFF
TRBD1	-	TRBV11-2	TRBJ2-7	TGTGCCAGCACCTCCGGGACAGGAAGAGGCGAGCAGTACTTC	CASTSGTGRGEQYF
TRBD1	-	TRBV5-6	TRBJ2-5	TGTGCCAGCAGCTTCAGGGGGCGTAGTGAGACCCAGTACTTC	CASSFRGRSETQYF
-	-	TRBV7-9	TRBJ2-1	TGTGCCAGCAGTATAGCGTTCTACAATGAGCAGTTCTTC	CASSIAFYNEQFF
TRBD2	-	TRBV5-4	TRBJ2-5	TGTGCCAGCAGCGGTCGACTAGCGGGAAACGAGACCCAGTACTTC	CASSGRLAGNETQYF
-	-	TRBV18	TRBJ1-2	TGTGCCAGCTCACCTTCGGACAGCGGCGGCTATGGCTACACCTTC	CASSPSDSGGYGYTF
TRBD2	-	TRBV5-5	TRBJ2-1	TGTGCCAGCAGCTTAATACGACCCGGGGGGATGAATGAGCAGTTCTTC	CASSLIRPGGMNEQFF
-	-	TRBV9	TRBJ2-7	TGTGCCAGCAGCGTGGGCGACCACTCCTACGAGCAGTACTTC	CASSVGDHSYEQYF
TRBD1	-	TRBV28	TRBJ2-7	TGTGCCAGCAGTGCCCCGGGACAGGGGAAAAACGAGCAGTACTTC	CASSAPGQGKNEQYF
-	-	TRBV29-1	TRBJ2-1	TGCAGCGGTGACAGCAGCTCCTACAATGAGCAGTTCTTC	CSGDSSSYNEQFF
-	-	TRBV6-5	TRBJ2-3	TGTGCCAGCAGATACAGGAGCACAGATACGCAGTATTTT	CASRYRSTDTQYF
-	-	TRBV7-9	TRBJ2-3	TGTGCCAGCAGCCTAGGCCGCAACACAGATACGCAGTATTTT	CASSLGRNTDTQYF
-	-	TRBV4-1	TRBJ2-1	TGCGCCAGCAGCCAAGATTCGGCCACATACAATGAGCAGTTCTTC	CASSQDSATYNEQFF
TRBD1	-	TRBV18	TRBJ2-7	TGTGCCAGCTCGTCTCCGGGACAGGGTGGGTACGAGCAGTACTTC	CASSSPGQGGYEQYF
-	-	TRBV5-1	TRBJ2-5	TGCGCCAGCAGCCCCCCTCTCCCAGAGACCCAGTACTTC	CASSPPLPETQYF
TRBD1	-	TRBV7-9	TRBJ2-5	TGTGCCAGCAGCTTAAAGGGGGCTGAAGAGACCCAGTACTTC	CASSLKGAEETQYF
-	-	TRBV5-1	TRBJ2-5	TGCGCCAGCAGCTTAAAAACAGAGACCCAGTACTTC	CASSLKTETQYF
-	-	TRBV10-1	TRBJ2-7	TGCGCCAGCAGTGAGTCTAGGTTCTCCTACGAGCAGTACTTC	CASSESRFSYEQYF
TRBD1	-	TRBV28	TRBJ1-5	TGTGCCAGCAGGGGGACAGGGTTGGAACAGCCCCAGCATTTT	CASRGTGLEQPQHF
-	-	TRBV19	TRBJ2-7	TGTGCCAGTAGTATAAGCGTAACGGGTTACGAGCAGTACTTC	CASSISVTGYEQYF
-	-	TRBV5-1	TRBJ1-1	TGCGCCAGCGGAAGGCTACACTATTTGAACACTGAAGCTTTCTTT	CASGRLHYLNTEAFF